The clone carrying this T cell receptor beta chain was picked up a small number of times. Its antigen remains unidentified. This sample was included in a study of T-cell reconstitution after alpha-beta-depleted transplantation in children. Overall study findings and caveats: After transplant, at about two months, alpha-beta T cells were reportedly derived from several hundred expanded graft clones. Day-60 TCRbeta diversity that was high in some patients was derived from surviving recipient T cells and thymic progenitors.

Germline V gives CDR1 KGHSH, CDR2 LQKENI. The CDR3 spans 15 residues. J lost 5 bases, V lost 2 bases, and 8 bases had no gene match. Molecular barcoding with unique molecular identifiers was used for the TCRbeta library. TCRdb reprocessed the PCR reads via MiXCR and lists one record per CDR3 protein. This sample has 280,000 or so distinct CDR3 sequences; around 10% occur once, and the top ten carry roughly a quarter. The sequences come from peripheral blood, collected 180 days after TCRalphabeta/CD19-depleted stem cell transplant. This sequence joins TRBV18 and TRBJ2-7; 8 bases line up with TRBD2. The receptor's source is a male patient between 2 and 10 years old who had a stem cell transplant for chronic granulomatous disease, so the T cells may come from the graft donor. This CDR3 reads CASSPTPGGPHEQYF. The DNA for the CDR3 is TGTGCCAGCTCACCAACCCCGGGAGGGCCCCACGAGCAGTACTTC.